Given below is one TCR beta chain in context. Its antigen is undetermined. This record belongs to a study of CD8 T cells in ankylosing spondylitis. Study observations and caveats: Reactive arthritis synovial fluid and blood previously showed some of these motif variants. Ankylosing spondylitis blood appeared to carry a characteristic TCR beta motif of roughly eight highly homologous variants. As reported, disease-linked clones showed significant enrichment in matched ankylosing spondylitis synovial fluid. Disease-associated clonotypes exhibited CD8+ identity and were relatively infrequent in peripheral blood.

Quantitative 5'-RACE with molecular barcodes was used to make the TCR beta libraries. Each CDR3 protein gets one entry after TCRdb re-called the 5' RACE reads with MiXCR. Among 75,000 to 95,000 distinct CDR3 sequences listed, just under 9% were seen once. This CDR3 spans 14 amino acids. Per germline, CDR1 SGHRS and CDR2 YFSETQ. With 5 bases removed from V and 6 bases from J, the gap between germline ends came to 17 bases. The TCR originated in a male donor with ankylosing spondylitis. Sequenced input: blood, either unsorted or a sorted T cell fraction (not recorded which). The chain carries TRBV5-1 and TRBJ1-1; D remains unclear. CDR3 in DNA: TGCGCCAGCAGTCTCGCAATTGGTAATGCTGAAGCTTTCTTT. This encodes CASSLAIGNAEAFF.